Listed below are T cell receptor beta chains from one sample, sequenced in a study of blood T cell repertoires in COVID-19. Profiling relied on immunoSEQ multiplex PCR, and the TCRdb table lists in-frame clones only, not all of them. This sample has about 100,000 clones, with more than 90% found just once. Sequencing was carried out using peripheral blood. Every receptor here comes from a man between 65 and 85 years old with acute or convalescent COVID-19. Each CDR3 is given with its conserved first and last residue. The D gene is left open where the match is weak. Some rows mark clone size as missing; the rest say once, few, many or name a class of expanded clone.

J	size	D	V	DNA	CDR3
TRBJ2-7	-	-	TRBV6-5	TGTGCTGCCCAGTTGGGTACGGGCTACGAGCAGTACTTC	CAAQLGTGYEQYF
TRBJ2-5	-	-	TRBV7-7	TGTGCTAGCAGCTTATCGCCCAGTGGAGGGTGGGAGACCCAGTACTTC	CASSLSPSGGWETQYF
TRBJ2-3	-	TRBD2	TRBV6-2/TRBV6-3	TGTGCCAGCAGTTACACAGTACTAGCGGGAGTCACAGATACGCAGTATTTT	CASSYTVLAGVTDTQYF
TRBJ2-7	-	-	TRBV3-1/TRBV3-2	TGTGCCAGCAGCCTGACCCAGCGGATATACTTC	CASSLTQRIYF
TRBJ2-3	-	-	TRBV4-1	TGCGCCAGCAGCCAAGGGTCGGGTACGCAGTATTTT	CASSQGSGTQYF
TRBJ2-7	once	-	TRBV2	TGTGCCAGCGCGGGCGGTTCTAGGGAGCAGTACTTC	CASAGGSREQYF
TRBJ1-5	-	-	TRBV7-8	TGTGCCAGCAGCTTGGACAAGAATCAGCCCCAGCATTTT	CASSLDKNQPQHF
TRBJ2-2	-	TRBD2	TRBV27	TGTGCCAGCAGTTTACCGGGACTAGCGGGAGCGTTTGGAACCGGGGAGCTGTTTTTT	CASSLPGLAGAFGTGELFF
TRBJ1-2	-	TRBD1	TRBV6-6	TGTGCCAGCAGTTACCAGGGACAGGGCCAATATGGCTACACCTTC	CASSYQGQGQYGYTF
TRBJ2-7	-	TRBD1	TRBV27	TGTGCCAGCAGTTCCAGGGGGCGGTTAGAGTACGAGCAGTACTTC	CASSSRGRLEYEQYF
TRBJ1-6	-	-	TRBV30	TGTGCCTGGAGTTCCACTCGGGACTCACGGAGCTCCTATAATTCACCCCTCCACTTT	CAWSSTRDSRSSYNSPLHF
TRBJ1-5	-	-	TRBV7-9	TGTGCCAGCAGCTTGGCCAGAAATCAGCCCCAGCATTTT	CASSLARNQPQHF
TRBJ2-3	-	TRBD2	TRBV13	TGTGCCGTTCCCGGGACTACTAACTTGGATACGCAGTATTTT	CAVPGTTNLDTQYF
TRBJ1-1	-	TRBD1	TRBV4-3	TGCGCCAGCAGCCAAGGCAGGGGGTTATATACTGAAGCTTTCTTT	CASSQGRGLYTEAFF
TRBJ1-6	-	-	TRBV19	TGTGCCAGCCAGGGCCCCGGTAATTCACCCCTCCACTTT	CASQGPGNSPLHF
TRBJ2-5	-	-	TRBV5-6	TGTGCCAGCAGCTGGCGACTGGAGACCCAGTACTTC	CASSWRLETQYF
TRBJ1-3	-	-	TRBV7-9	TGTGCCAGCAGCTTAGAACACTCTGGAAACACCATATATTTT	CASSLEHSGNTIYF
TRBJ2-7	-	-	TRBV10-3	TGTGCCATCAGTGAGGACTCCCCCGCGAAAGAGCAGTACTTC	CAISEDSPAKEQYF
TRBJ1-3	once	-	TRBV30	TGTGCCTGGAGTGTCCAGGCAGGAAACACCATATATTTT	CAWSVQAGNTIYF
TRBJ1-4	-	TRBD1	TRBV29-1	TGCAGCGTGACAGGGGGCGGGTATGGTGAAAAACTGTTTTTT	CSVTGGGYGEKLFF
TRBJ1-2	-	-	TRBV24-1	TGTGCCACCAGTGATTCCGGGTACTATGGCTACACCTTC	CATSDSGYYGYTF
TRBJ2-5	-	TRBD2	TRBV4-1	TGCGCCAGCAATAGCGGGAGTGGAGAGACCCAGTACTTC	CASNSGSGETQYF
TRBJ1-1	-	TRBD1	TRBV29-1	TGCAGCGTTGAAGAGACAGGGGGCGAGGTGGCTTTCTTT	CSVEETGGEVAFF
TRBJ2-1	-	-	TRBV5-4	TGTGCCAGCAGCACATACAGAGTTAATGAGCAGTTCTTC	CASSTYRVNEQFF
TRBJ1-4	-	-	TRBV18	TGTGCCAGCTCACCGGGAGGAGGATGGGAAAAACTGTTTTTT	CASSPGGGWEKLFF
TRBJ1-5	-	-	TRBV19	TGTGCCAGTAGCGACAGTACTCCTAATCAGCCCCAGCATTTT	CASSDSTPNQPQHF
TRBJ1-6	-	-	TRBV7-2	TGTGCCAGCAGCTCCTCGGGTTATTCACCCCTCCACTTT	CASSSSGYSPLHF
TRBJ2-6	-	TRBD2	TRBV7-3	TGTGCCAGCAGCTCCAGACTAGCGGGATACTCTGGGGCCAACGTCCTGACTTTC	CASSSRLAGYSGANVLTF
TRBJ2-5	-	-	TRBV5-6	TGTGCCAGCAGCTCAGGGTTCCAAGAGACCCAGTACTTC	CASSSGFQETQYF
TRBJ2-1	-	TRBD2	TRBV10-3	TGTGCCATCAGTGACAGCGGGAGCGACAATGAGCAGTTCTTC	CAISDSGSDNEQFF
TRBJ2-3	-	-	TRBV29-1	TGCAGCGTCGCAGGATGGACAGATACGCAGTATTTT	CSVAGWTDTQYF
TRBJ2-3	once	TRBD2	TRBV10-3	TGTGCCATCAGTGAGAGGGGGACTAGCGGGTTATTT	CAISERGTSGLF
TRBJ2-1	once	TRBD2	TRBV19	TGTGCCACCAAAGACGGGAGGGCTCATTTCAATGAGCAGTTCTTC	CATKDGRAHFNEQFF
TRBJ1-2	-	TRBD1	TRBV19	TGTGCCAGTAGTACCCGACAGGGTATGTATGGCTACACCTTC	CASSTRQGMYGYTF
TRBJ2-7	-	-	TRBV27	TGTGCCAGCAGTTTGGGGGGATCCTGGACCGAGCAGTACTTC	CASSLGGSWTEQYF
TRBJ2-3	-	TRBD1	TRBV19	TGTGCCAGTAGTTTCGGGACAGACCCTTCCACAGATACGCAGTATTTT	CASSFGTDPSTDTQYF
TRBJ1-2	-	-	TRBV6-2/TRBV6-3	TGTGCCAGCAGCGACCTCGGACATTATGGCTACACCTTC	CASSDLGHYGYTF
TRBJ1-2	-	TRBD1	TRBV6-5	TGTGCCAGCAGCCGACAGGGGTCTAACTATGGCTACACCTTC	CASSRQGSNYGYTF
TRBJ2-2	-	TRBD2	TRBV11-2	TGTGCCAGCCGTAGCGGGGGGAACACCGGGGAGCTGTTTTTT	CASRSGGNTGELFF
TRBJ2-5	once	-	TRBV6-5	TGTGCCAGCAGCAAAGGGGTTCAGGGCCAAGAGACCCAGTACTTC	CASSKGVQGQETQYF
TRBJ1-1	few	-	TRBV4-1	TGCGCCAGCAGCCAAGATTTAGGAGGGAAGACTGAAGCTTTCTTT	CASSQDLGGKTEAFF
TRBJ1-1	once	-	TRBV5-4	TGTGCCAGCAGCTTGGCGGGAGTTAGTGGAACTGAAGCTTTCTTT	CASSLAGVSGTEAFF
TRBJ1-5	-	-	TRBV19	TGTGCCAGTAACCAGTATGGCAATCAGCCCCAGCATTTT	CASNQYGNQPQHF
TRBJ1-2	-	TRBD1	TRBV18	TGTGCCAGCTCACCTGGGACAGGGAATCTCTATGGCTACACCTTC	CASSPGTGNLYGYTF
TRBJ2-1	-	TRBD2	TRBV6-5	TGTGCCAGCAGTTACTCGACCGGACTAGCGTGGGATGAGCAGTTCTTC	CASSYSTGLAWDEQFF
TRBJ1-3	-	TRBD1	TRBV6-5	TGTGCCAGCAGACTTCAGGGGGCAACTGGAAACACCATATATTTT	CASRLQGATGNTIYF
TRBJ1-4	once	TRBD1	TRBV18	TGTGCCAGCTCACGGGACAGATCTAATGAAAAACTGTTTTTT	CASSRDRSNEKLFF
TRBJ2-7	-	TRBD1	TRBV29-1	TGCAGCGTTGAGACCGGGACAGAAATACGCGAGCAGTACTTC	CSVETGTEIREQYF
TRBJ2-3	-	-	TRBV1	TGCACCAGCGAGCAGGGCGGTGGCACAGATACGCAGTATTTT	CTSEQGGGTDTQYF
TRBJ2-2	-	TRBD1	TRBV3-1/TRBV3-2	TGTGCCAGCAGTCCAGGACAGGGGGCCACCGGGGAGCTGTTTTTT	CASSPGQGATGELFF
TRBJ2-7	-	-	TRBV6-5	TGTGCCAGCAGTTACTCGGGGCGGGAAACCTACGAGCAGTACTTC	CASSYSGRETYEQYF
TRBJ1-6	-	TRBD1	TRBV19	TGTGCCAGTAGTCCAGGACAGGGGGCCTCCTATAATTCACCCCTCCACTTT	CASSPGQGASYNSPLHF
TRBJ2-1	-	-	TRBV27	TGTGCCAGCAGCTTGTCCGGGAGTGGTTCCTACAATGAGCAGTTCTTC	CASSLSGSGSYNEQFF
TRBJ1-2	-	TRBD1	TRBV7-3	TGTGCCAGCAGCCCCGGACAGGGGAGGGGAGGCTACACCTTC	CASSPGQGRGGYTF